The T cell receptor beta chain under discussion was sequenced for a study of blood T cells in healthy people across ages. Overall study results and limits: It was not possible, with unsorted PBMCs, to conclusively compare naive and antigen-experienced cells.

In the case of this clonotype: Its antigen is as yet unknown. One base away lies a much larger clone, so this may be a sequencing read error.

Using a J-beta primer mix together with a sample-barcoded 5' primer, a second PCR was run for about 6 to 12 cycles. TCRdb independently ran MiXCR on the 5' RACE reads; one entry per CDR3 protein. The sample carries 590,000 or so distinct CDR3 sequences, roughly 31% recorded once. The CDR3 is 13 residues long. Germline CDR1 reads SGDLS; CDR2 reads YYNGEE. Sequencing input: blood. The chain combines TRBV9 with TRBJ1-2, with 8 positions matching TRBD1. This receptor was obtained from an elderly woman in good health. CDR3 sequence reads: CASSATGVLGYIF. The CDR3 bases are TGTGCCAGCAGCGCGACAGGGGTGCTCGGCTACATCTTC.